This paragraph reports one T cell receptor beta chain. As yet, its antigen is unknown. The data were taken from a study of cytomegalovirus exposure and HLA in healthy donors. PCR primers comprised 60 Vbeta and 13 Jbeta primers. Profiled with immunoSEQ multiplex PCR; TCRdb holds only in-frame clones, not every one. The sample yields about 160,000 clones, roughly 82% seen once. Whole-study findings and limits: It was reported that the classifier diagnosed cytomegalovirus status with high specificity and sensitivity in both the original and validation cohorts.

CDR3 length: 15 residues. The germline gives CDR1 SGHRS, CDR2 YFSETQ. Trimming took off 0 bases at V and 4 bases at J, with 13 bases between the two ends. The sample consisted of PBMCs. The chain employs TRBV5-1 and TRBJ2-5, with D possibly being TRBD2 (6 bases). The TCR sequence derives from a woman aged 25 to 45 in good health and CMV-seronegative. CDR3 region: CASSLAGSDSETQYF. CDR3 nucleotide sequence: TGCGCCAGCAGCTTGGCCGGGAGTGACTCAGAGACCCAGTACTTC.